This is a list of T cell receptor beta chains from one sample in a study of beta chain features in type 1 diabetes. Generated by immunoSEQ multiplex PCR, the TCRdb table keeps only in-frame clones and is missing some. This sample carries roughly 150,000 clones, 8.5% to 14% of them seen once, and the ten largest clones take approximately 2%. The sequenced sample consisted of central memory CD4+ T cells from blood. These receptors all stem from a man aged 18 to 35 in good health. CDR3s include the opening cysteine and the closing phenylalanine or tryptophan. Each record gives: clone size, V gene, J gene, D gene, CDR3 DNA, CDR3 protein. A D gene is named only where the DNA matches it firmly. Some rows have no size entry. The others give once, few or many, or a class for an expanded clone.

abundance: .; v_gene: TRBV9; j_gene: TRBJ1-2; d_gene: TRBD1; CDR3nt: TGTGCCAGCAGCAGCCCACAGGGGGTTGGCTACACCTTC; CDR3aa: CASSSPQGVGYTF
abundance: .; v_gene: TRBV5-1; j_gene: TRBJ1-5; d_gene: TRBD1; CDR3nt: TGCGCCAGCAGGTCCGGGACAGGGAATCAGCCCCAGCATTTT; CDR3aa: CASRSGTGNQPQHF
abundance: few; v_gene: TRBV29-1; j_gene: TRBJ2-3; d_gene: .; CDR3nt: TGCAGCTCGAGGCGGGGCCGCGTAACAGATACGCAGTATTTT; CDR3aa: CSSRRGRVTDTQYF
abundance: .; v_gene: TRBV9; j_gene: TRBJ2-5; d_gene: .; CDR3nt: TGTGCCAGCAGCGTAGATGGAGATATTGGTGAGACCCAGTACTTC; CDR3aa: CASSVDGDIGETQYF
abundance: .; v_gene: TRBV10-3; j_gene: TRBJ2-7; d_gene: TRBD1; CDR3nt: TGTGCCATCAGCGCGACAGGGGGCCACGAGCAGTACTTC; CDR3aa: CAISATGGHEQYF
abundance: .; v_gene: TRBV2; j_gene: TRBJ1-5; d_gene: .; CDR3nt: TGTGCCAGCAGTGAAGAAGGCCCTCAGCATTTT; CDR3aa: CASSEEGPQHF
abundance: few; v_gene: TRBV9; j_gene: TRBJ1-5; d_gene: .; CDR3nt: TGTGCCAGCAGCGTAAGAGTGTCCGGTCAGCCCCAGCATTTT; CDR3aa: CASSVRVSGQPQHF
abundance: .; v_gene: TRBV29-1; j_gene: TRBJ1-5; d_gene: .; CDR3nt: TGCAGCGTTGAGAAGGTTAGCGGTACGGCCCAGCATTTT; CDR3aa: CSVEKVSGTAQHF
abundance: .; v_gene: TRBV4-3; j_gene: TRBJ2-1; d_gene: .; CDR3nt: TGCGCCAGCAGCCAAGATGCAGGGGCAAGGTACAATGAGCAGTTCTTC; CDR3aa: CASSQDAGARYNEQFF
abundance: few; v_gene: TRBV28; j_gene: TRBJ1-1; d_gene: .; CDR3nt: TGTGCCAGCCAAGGACAGCTGAACACTGAAGCTTTCTTT; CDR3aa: CASQGQLNTEAFF
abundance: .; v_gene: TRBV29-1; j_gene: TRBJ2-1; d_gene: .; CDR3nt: TGCAGCGTTGGCCCGGGGCGCGGGGATGAGCAGTTCTTC; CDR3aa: CSVGPGRGDEQFF
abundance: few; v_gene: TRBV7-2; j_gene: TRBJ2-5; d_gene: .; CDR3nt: TGTGCCAGCAGAACGGGTCAGACCCAGTACTTC; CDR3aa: CASRTGQTQYF
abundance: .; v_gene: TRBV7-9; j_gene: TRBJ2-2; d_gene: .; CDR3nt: TGTGCCAGCAGGGAGACAGAGAACACCGGGGAGCTGTTTTTT; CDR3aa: CASRETENTGELFF
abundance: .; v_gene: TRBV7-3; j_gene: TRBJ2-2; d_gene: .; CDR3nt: TGTGCCAGCAGCTCCTCACAGGGCCGTTCCGGGGAGCTGTTTTTT; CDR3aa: CASSSSQGRSGELFF
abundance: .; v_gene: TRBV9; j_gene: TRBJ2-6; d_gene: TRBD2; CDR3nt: TGTGCCAGCAGCGACACCCCGAGCGGGAGGGCTCTCTCTGGGGCCAACGTCCTGACTTTC; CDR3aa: CASSDTPSGRALSGANVLTF
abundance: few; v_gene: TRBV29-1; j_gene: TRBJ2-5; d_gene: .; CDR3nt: TGCAGCGTTATACGGGGTCTTGAGACCCAGTACTTC; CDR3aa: CSVIRGLETQYF
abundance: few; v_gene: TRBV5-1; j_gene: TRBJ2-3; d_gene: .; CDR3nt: TGCGCCAGCAGCTTAGAGGGAAGGGAGGCAGATACGCAGTATTTT; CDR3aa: CASSLEGREADTQYF
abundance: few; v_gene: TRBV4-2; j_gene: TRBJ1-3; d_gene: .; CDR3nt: TGTGCCAGCAGCCCTTCCGGGATGGTATCTGGAAACACCATATATTTT; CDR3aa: CASSPSGMVSGNTIYF
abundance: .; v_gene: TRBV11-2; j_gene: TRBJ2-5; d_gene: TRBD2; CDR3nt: TGTGCCAGCAGCTTATATAGCGGGAGTACGGAGACCCAGTACTTC; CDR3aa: CASSLYSGSTETQYF
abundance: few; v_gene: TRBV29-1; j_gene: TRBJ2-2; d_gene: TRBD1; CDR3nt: TGCAGCGTCTCCCGACAGGGGGCTAGGGAGCTGTTTTTT; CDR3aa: CSVSRQGARELFF
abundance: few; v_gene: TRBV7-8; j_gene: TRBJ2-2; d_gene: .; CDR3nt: TGTGCCAGCAGCTTAGCGGCGCATATGGCCGGGGAGCTGTTTTTT; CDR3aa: CASSLAAHMAGELFF
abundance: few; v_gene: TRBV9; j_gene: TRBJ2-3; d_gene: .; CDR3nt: TGTGCCAGCAGCGTAGACCCTAACACAGATACGCAGTATTTT; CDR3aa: CASSVDPNTDTQYF
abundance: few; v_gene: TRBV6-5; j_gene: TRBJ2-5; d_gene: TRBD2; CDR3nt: TGTGCCATCAGAGCGGGACTAGCCATGGAGACCCAGTACTTC; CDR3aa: CAIRAGLAMETQYF
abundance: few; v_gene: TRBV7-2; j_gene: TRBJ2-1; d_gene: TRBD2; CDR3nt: TGTGCCAGCAGCTTAAGCGGGACTAGCGGGAGGCACATTGAGCAGTTCTTC; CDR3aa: CASSLSGTSGRHIEQFF
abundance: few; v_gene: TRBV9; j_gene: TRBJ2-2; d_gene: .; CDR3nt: TGTGCCAGCAGCGGGGCAGGGGCCCACACCGGGGAGCTGTTTTTT; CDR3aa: CASSGAGAHTGELFF
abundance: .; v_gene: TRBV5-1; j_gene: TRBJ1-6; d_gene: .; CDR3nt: TGCGCCAGCAGCTTGGGGACAAACGAAGGGTCACCCCTCCACTTT; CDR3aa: CASSLGTNEGSPLHF